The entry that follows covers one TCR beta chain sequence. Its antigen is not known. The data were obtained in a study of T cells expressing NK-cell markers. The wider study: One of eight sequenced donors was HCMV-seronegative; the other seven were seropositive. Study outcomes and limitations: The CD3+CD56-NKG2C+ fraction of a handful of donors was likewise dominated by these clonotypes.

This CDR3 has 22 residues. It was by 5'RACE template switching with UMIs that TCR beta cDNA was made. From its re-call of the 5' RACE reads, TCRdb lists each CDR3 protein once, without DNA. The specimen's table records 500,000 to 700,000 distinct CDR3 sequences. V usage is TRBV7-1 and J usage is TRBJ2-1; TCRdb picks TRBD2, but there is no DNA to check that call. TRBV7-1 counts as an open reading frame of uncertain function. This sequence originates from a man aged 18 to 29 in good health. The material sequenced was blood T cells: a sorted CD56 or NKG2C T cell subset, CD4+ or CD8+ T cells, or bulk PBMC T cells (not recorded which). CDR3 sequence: CASSSNRRLAGGPSRSYNEQFF.